Included here is one T cell receptor beta chain sequence, with context. It was with unique molecular identifiers that the TCRbeta library was prepared. Each CDR3 protein is one row after TCRdb ran MiXCR on the PCR reads. Here the sample spans 230,000 or so distinct CDR3 sequences, 9.7% being singletons. CDR1 and CDR2 (germline): SQVTM, ANQGSEA. CDR3 length: 13 residues. The V end was cut by 6 bases, the J end by 2 bases, with 11 bases between. The data were obtained in a study of T-cell reconstitution after alpha-beta-depleted transplantation in children. The source was PBMCs from the stem cell graft donor, collected from the stem cell graft. J is TRBJ2-1 and V is TRBV29-1; D remains ambiguous. The sequence came from a human donor who donated a stem cell graft to a child with SCID. DNA for the CDR3: TGCAGCGTGAACGTAGTCGCCTACAATGAGCAGTTCTTC. Encoded protein: CSVNVVAYNEQFF.